The clone carrying this TCR beta chain appeared many times. Its target is unknown. From the 5' RACE reads, TCRdb called clonotypes with MiXCR, one entry per CDR3 protein. The sample has about 140,000 distinct CDR3 sequences, about 14% seen once. This sample was included in a study of T-cell memory formation after mild COVID-19. Study findings and constraints: Several responding clones turned up in pre-infection memory, indicating that cross-reactive memory may have taken part.

Per germline, CDR1 SGDLS and CDR2 YYNGEE. This CDR3 has 11 amino acids. Trimming stripped 3 bases from V and 5 bases from J, with 6 bases between. This clonotype was sampled from an adult woman who had mild COVID-19 (a few samples of this study predate the infection). Cell type and time point are not known. Sequencing used PBMCs or a T cell subset sorted from them (not recorded which). This chain uses TRBV9 with TRBJ2-7; D gene ambiguous. CDR3 amino acids: CASSEGNEQYF. The CDR3 DNA follows: TGTGCCAGCAGCGAGGGCAACGAGCAGTACTTC.